One and the same sample provided the 28 T cell receptor beta chains below, sequenced in a study of blood T cell repertoires in COVID-19. Assay used: immunoSEQ multiplex PCR; TCRdb lists only in-frame clones, some missing. This sample yields 100,000 to 150,000 clones, of which around four fifths are seen a single time; roughly 5% belongs to the top ten. Sequenced input: peripheral blood. The receptors derive from a man between 60 and 75 years old with acute or convalescent COVID-19.

This rearrangement joins TRBV9 to TRBJ2-3; 7 bases map to TRBD2. Germline CDR1 is SGDLS and CDR2 is YYNGEE. The V segment lost 3 bases and the J segment 1 base; nucleotides outside the gene matches: 8. The CDR3 consists of 16 residues. For the CDR3, the DNA is TGTGCCAGCAGCGCCTTTCCTAGCGGACGCACAGATACGCAGTATTTT. It is translated as CASSAFPSGRTDTQYF.

The chain recombines TRBV4-1 with TRBJ2-2; no clear D. V was shortened by 1 base and J by 7 bases, with 13 bases between the two germline ends. CDR1 and CDR2 (germline): MGHRA, YSYEKL. The CDR3 totals 15 residues. CDR3: CASSQVFGSIGELFF. For the CDR3, the DNA is TGCGCCAGCAGCCAAGTTTTCGGTAGCATCGGGGAGCTGTTTTTT.

The V gene is TRBV9, the J gene TRBJ1-6; no reliable D call. V was pared by 0 bases and J by 6 bases, with 10 bases between. The germline V gene has CDR1 SGDLS and CDR2 YYNGEE. CDR3 length: 15 amino acids. As DNA, the CDR3 is TGTGCCAGCAGCGTAGATCACAGCCCTAATTCACCCCTCCACTTT. The encoded protein is CASSVDHSPNSPLHF. The full variable domain, rest sourced from reference TRBV9 and TRBJ1-6, is DSGVTQTPKHLITATGQRVTLRCSPRSGDLSVYWYQQSLDQGLQFLIQYYNGEERAKGNILERFSAQQFPDLHSELNLSSLELGDSALYFCASSVDHSPNSPLHFGNGTRLTVT.

This clone turned up a few times. The chain joins TRBV19 to TRBJ1-2; the D is unclear. With 7 bases removed from V and 2 bases from J, the gap between germline ends came to 8 bases. From germline, CDR1 is LNHDA and CDR2 SQIVND (reference sequence). This CDR3 comprises 12 residues. DNA for the CDR3: TGTGCCAGTAAACTTCAAAACTATGGCTACACCTTC. Translation gives CASKLQNYGYTF.

This sequence joins TRBV18 and TRBJ1-1; unclear D gene. CDR3 length: 15 residues. Trimming took off 0 bases at V and 3 bases at J, with 11 bases between the two ends. Germline V CDR1 and CDR2: KGHSH, LQKENI. CDR3 sequence (DNA): TGTGCCAGCTCACCACCTTACAAACGGGACACTGAAGCTTTCTTT. Its protein is CASSPPYKRDTEAFF.

The chain has TRBV5-1 and TRBJ2-5; 9 bases fit TRBD1. V shed 1 base and J 5 bases; nucleotides not matched to a gene: 6. The CDR3 is 15 residues long. Germline V lookup: CDR1 SGHRS, CDR2 YFSETQ. CDR3 DNA: TGCGCCAGCAGCTTGACGACAGGGGGAGGCGAGACCCAGTACTTC. Amino acids: CASSLTTGGGETQYF. The whole variable domain, remainder taken from reference TRBV5-1 and TRBJ2-5, is KAGVTQTPRYLIKTRGQQVTLSCSPISGHRSVSWYQQTPGQGLQFLFEYFSETQRNKGNFPGRFSGRQFSNSRSEMNVSTLELGDSALYLCASSLTTGGGETQYFGPGTRLLVL.

This clone has a handful of counts. This chain links TRBV3-1 (or the pseudogene TRBV3-2) with TRBJ2-1; 11 bases are a match to TRBD2. V lost 3 bases, J lost 6 bases, and 7 bases stayed unmatched. The CDR3 is 16 amino acids. CDR1 is LGHDT, CDR2 YNNKEL, per germline (reference sequence). The DNA of the CDR3 is TGTGCCAGCAGCCATTCCTATAGCGGGGGGGGCAATGAGCAGTTCTTC. It encodes CASSHSYSGGGNEQFF.

The J gene is TRBJ2-3, the V gene TRBV24-1; 10 positions match TRBD2. The CDR3 has 17 residues. CDR1 and CDR2 from the germline V gene are KGHDR and SFDVKD. V lost 4 bases and J lost 3; bases outside the gene matches: 9. CDR3 loop: CATSERTSGRQTDTQYF. CDR3 DNA: TGTGCCACCAGTGAACGGACTAGCGGAAGACAAACAGATACGCAGTATTTT.

This sequence joins TRBV4-2 and TRBJ2-5; 14 positions agree with TRBD2. The germline V gene has CDR1 LGHNA and CDR2 YNFKEQ. Trimming took 3 bases from V and 5 from J; bases not matched to a gene: 8. The CDR3 runs 17 residues. This CDR3 reads CASSQGTSGSSGETQYF. Here the CDR3 DNA reads TGTGCCAGCAGCCAGGGGACTAGCGGGAGCTCTGGGGAGACCCAGTACTTC.

The chain employs TRBV11-3 and TRBJ1-2, with 8 bases that match TRBD1. The CDR3 sequence is 17 residues long. The germline V gene has CDR1 SGHNT and CDR2 YENEEA. Losses at the gene ends were 1 base for V and 0 bases for J; bases not matched to a gene: 7. The DNA for the CDR3 is TGTGCCAGCAGCTTAGGGGGGACAGGACCAGCTAACTATGGCTACACCTTC. The encoded protein is CASSLGGTGPANYGYTF.

The chain carries TRBV18 and TRBJ2-1; 7 nucleotides agree with TRBD2. J lost 9 bases, V lost 5 bases, and 10 bases had no gene match. CDR1 and CDR2 (germline): KGHSH, LQKENI. CDR3 length: 14 amino acids. CDR3: CASSVPGTNGEQFF. CDR3 DNA: TGTGCCAGCTCAGTTCCCGGGACTAACGGTGAGCAGTTCTTC.

The chain combines TRBV11-2 with TRBJ2-3; possible D gene TRBD2, 5 bases. The CDR3 runs to 14 residues. V lost 5 bases and J 2 bases, leaving 11 bases between the germline ends. Germline-derived CDR1 and CDR2 are SGHAT and FQNNGV. The CDR3 here is CASSRDRFTDTQYF. CDR3 nucleotides: TGTGCCAGCAGCCGGGATCGGTTCACAGATACGCAGTATTTT.

The chain combines TRBV5-1 with TRBJ2-7; maybe TRBD1 (5 bases). CDR1 is SGHRS, CDR2 YFSETQ, per germline. The CDR3 has 16 residues. Trimming pared 1 base from V and 3 bases from J, leaving 17 bases between. CDR3 region: CASSLMGLGAFYEQYF. DNA for the CDR3: TGCGCCAGCAGCTTGATGGGGTTAGGGGCCTTCTACGAGCAGTACTTC.

This clone was recorded once. The chain has TRBV5-6 and TRBJ2-3; 9 bases fit TRBD2. Germline CDR1 is SGHDT and CDR2 is YYEEEE. V shed 0 bases, J shed 10 bases, and the junction held 6 bases outside the gene matches. The CDR3 consists of 14 residues. CDR3 amino acids: CASSLELAGGAQYF. CDR3 DNA: TGTGCCAGCAGCTTGGAACTAGCGGGTGGGGCGCAGTATTTT.

V is TRBV5-1 and J is TRBJ2-2; 7 nucleotides align to TRBD2. V trimming: 2 bases; J trimming: 2 bases; junction bases outside the gene matches: 6. In germline, CDR1 is SGHRS, CDR2 YFSETQ. The CDR3 contains 16 residues. DNA of the CDR3: TGCGCCAGCAGCTTTTTGGCGGGAGTTAACACCGGGGAGCTGTTTTTT. It yields the protein CASSFLAGVNTGELFF.

This clone showed up just a few times. This chain connects TRBV10-2 to TRBJ1-1; D uncertain. Germline V gene data show CDR1 as WSHSY and CDR2 as SAAADI. This CDR3 is 14 amino acids long. V was shortened by 0 bases and J by 6 bases, with 11 bases between the two germline ends. The CDR3 here is CASSESAGGSEAFF. The DNA for the CDR3 is TGCGCCAGCAGTGAGTCAGCGGGAGGCTCTGAAGCTTTCTTT.

J is TRBJ2-1 and V is TRBV20-1; tentatively, D is TRBD2 (5 bases). The CDR3 is made up of 11 amino acids. Per the germline V gene, CDR1 is DFQATT and CDR2 is SNEGSKA (reference sequence). The DNA of the CDR3 is TGCGGTTCCGACTACTACAATGAGCAGTTCTTC. Residues: CGSDYYNEQFF.

V usage is TRBV5-1 and J usage is TRBJ2-7; 8 positions match TRBD1. The CDR3 runs to 16 residues. V was clipped by 0 bases and J by 0 bases; unmatched bases: 5. Germline-derived CDR1 and CDR2 are SGHRS and YFSETQ. The CDR3 spells CASSLVTGAFSYEQYF. CDR3 coding DNA: TGCGCCAGCAGCTTGGTGACAGGGGCTTTCTCCTACGAGCAGTACTTC.

The chain recombines TRBV9 with TRBJ2-2; 7 nucleotides match TRBD2. CDR1 and CDR2 from the germline V gene are SGDLS and YYNGEE. With 0 bases clipped from V and 5 bases from J, the junction kept 4 bases outside the gene matches. The CDR3 is made up of 15 amino acids. CDR3 DNA sequence: TGTGCCAGCAGCGTAGGAGCGGGATGGACCGGGGAGCTGTTTTTT. Translation: CASSVGAGWTGELFF. Drawing the rest from reference TRBV9 and TRBJ2-2, the complete variable domain is DSGVTQTPKHLITATGQRVTLRCSPRSGDLSVYWYQQSLDQGLQFLIQYYNGEERAKGNILERFSAQQFPDLHSELNLSSLELGDSALYFCASSVGAGWTGELFFGEGSRLTVL.

This clone occurred once. V and J are TRBV11-2 and TRBJ2-7, with 9 bases fitting TRBD1. V shed 1 base and J 6 bases; nucleotides not matched to a gene: 7. The germline gives CDR1 SGHAT, CDR2 FQNNGV. CDR3 length: 15 amino acids. CDR3 protein: CASSLVTGGRGEQYF. CDR3 nucleotide sequence: TGTGCCAGCAGCTTAGTTACAGGGGGCAGGGGCGAGCAGTACTTC.

This clone has a single count. The chain combines TRBV5-1 with TRBJ1-3, with a possible D match to TRBD1 (5 bases). The V gene lost 7 bases and the J gene lost 0 bases, with 11 bases spanning the gap. The CDR3 has 14 amino acids. From germline, CDR1 is SGHRS and CDR2 YFSETQ. The CDR3 coding sequence is TGCGCCAGCCGGACGGGACTCTCTGGAAACACCATATATTTT. Encoded protein: CASRTGLSGNTIYF. Using reference TRBV5-1 and TRBJ1-3 for the parts outside the CDR3, the full variable domain is KAGVTQTPRYLIKTRGQQVTLSCSPISGHRSVSWYQQTPGQGLQFLFEYFSETQRNKGNFPGRFSGRQFSNSRSEMNVSTLELGDSALYLCASRTGLSGNTIYFGEGSWLTVV.

The rearrangement uses TRBV7-9 and TRBJ1-2, with D tentatively TRBD1 (6 bases). Deletions cut 5 bases from V and 5 bases from J, with 9 bases between. CDR3 length: 12 amino acids. Germline V gives CDR1 SEHNR, CDR2 FQNEAQ (reference sequence). CDR3: CASSEDSYGYTF. DNA of the CDR3: TGTGCCAGCAGCGAGGACAGTTATGGCTACACCTTC.

The chain carries TRBV30 and TRBJ1-1, with D unclear. Germline CDR1 reads GTSNPN; CDR2 reads SVGIG (reference sequence). The V gene lost 0 bases and the J gene lost 10 bases, with 9 bases spanning the gap. The CDR3 is 11 amino acids. CDR3 sequence: CAWSVRGGAFF. CDR3 sequence (DNA): TGTGCCTGGAGTGTGCGAGGAGGAGCTTTCTTT. Supplemented by reference TRBV30 and TRBJ1-1, the full variable domain reads SQTIHQWPATLVQPVGSPLSLECTVEGTSNPNLYWYRQAAGRGLQLLFYSVGIGQISSEVPQNLSASRPQDRQFILSSKKLLLSDSGFYLCAWSVRGGAFFGQGTRLTVV.

The CDR3 spells CASSGMDVTSGSNEQFF. DNA of the CDR3: TGCGCCAGCAGCGGAATGGACGTAACTAGCGGGAGCAATGAGCAGTTCTTC. The rearrangement joins TRBV5-1 to TRBJ2-1; 11 nucleotides agree with TRBD2. Germline CDR1 reads SGHRS; CDR2 reads YFSETQ. V lost 4 bases and J lost 6; bases outside the gene matches: 12. The CDR3 loop spans 17 amino acids.

This clone appeared a single time. The V and J genes are TRBV27 and TRBJ2-6; TRBD1 matches 7 bases. The V gene's germline CDR1 is MNHEY and CDR2 SMNVEV (reference sequence). After removal of 6 bases from V and 4 bases from J, the junction contained 18 bases not matched to a gene. The CDR3 has 19 amino acids. CDR3: CASSDRDRTLSAGANVLTF. CDR3 in DNA: TGTGCCAGCAGCGACCGGGACAGAACCCTCTCGGCCGGGGCCAACGTCCTGACTTTC.

This sequence joins TRBV6-5 and TRBJ1-2; 10 bases match TRBD1. The V gene end was trimmed by 8 bases and the J gene end by 1 base; junction bases not matched to a gene: 4. The germline V gene encodes CDR1 MNHEY and CDR2 SVGAGI. The CDR3 covers 14 residues. In DNA form, the CDR3 reads TGTGCCAGCGACCGGGACAGGGGTAACTATGGCTACACCTTC. Its translation is CASDRDRGNYGYTF.

This clone was detected a few times. The V and J genes are TRBV24-1 and TRBJ2-7; TRBD2 aligns across 10 bases. CDR3 length: 15 amino acids. V lost 5 bases and J lost 1; bases outside the gene matches: 4. Germline lookup yields CDR1 KGHDR and CDR2 SFDVKD. CDR3 coding DNA: TGTGCCACCAGTGCTTGGACTAGCGGTTCCTACGAGCAGTACTTC. Its translation is CATSAWTSGSYEQYF.

This chain uses TRBV19 with TRBJ1-5; D is unresolved. Germline V gene data show CDR1 as LNHDA and CDR2 as SQIVND (reference sequence). Trimming pared 4 bases from V and 0 bases from J, leaving 7 bases between. The CDR3 covers 14 residues. The CDR3 protein is CASSKPISNQPQHF. The CDR3 nucleotides read TGTGCCAGTAGTAAGCCCATTAGCAATCAGCCCCAGCATTTT.